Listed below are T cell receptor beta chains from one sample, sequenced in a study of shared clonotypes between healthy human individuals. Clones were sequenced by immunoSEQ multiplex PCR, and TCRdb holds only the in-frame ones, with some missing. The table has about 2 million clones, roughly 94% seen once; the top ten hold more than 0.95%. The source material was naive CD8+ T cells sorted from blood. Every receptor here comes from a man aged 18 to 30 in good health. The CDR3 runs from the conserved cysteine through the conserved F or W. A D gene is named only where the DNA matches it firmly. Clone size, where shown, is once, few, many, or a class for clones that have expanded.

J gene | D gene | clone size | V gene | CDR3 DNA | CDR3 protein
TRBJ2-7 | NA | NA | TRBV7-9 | TGTGCCAGCAGCTTAGCGTTCAACGAGCAGTACTTC | CASSLAFNEQYF
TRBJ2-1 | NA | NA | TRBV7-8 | TGTGCCAGCAGCGAAGGATTGAATGAGCAGTTCTTC | CASSEGLNEQFF
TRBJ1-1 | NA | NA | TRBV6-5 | TGTGCCAGCAGTTACTCGAGACAGAGAATGAACACTGAAGCTTTCTTT | CASSYSRQRMNTEAFF
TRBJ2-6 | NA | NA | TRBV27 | TGTGCCAGCAGTACAGGGTCTGGGGCCAACGTCCTGACTTTC | CASSTGSGANVLTF
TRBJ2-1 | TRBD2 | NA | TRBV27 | TGTGCCAGCAGTTTTCTCGGGGGGAGCTCCTACAATGAGCAGTTCTTC | CASSFLGGSSYNEQFF
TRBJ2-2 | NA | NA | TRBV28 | TGTGCCATCGAGGAAGGTAACACCGGGGAGCTGTTTTTT | CAIEEGNTGELFF
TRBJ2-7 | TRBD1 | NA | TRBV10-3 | TGTGCCGTGGGACAGGGGGCTGGCGAGCAGTACTTC | CAVGQGAGEQYF
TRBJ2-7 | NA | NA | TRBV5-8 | TGTGCCAGCAGCCTCAGAGGTGCCTACGAGCAGTACTTC | CASSLRGAYEQYF
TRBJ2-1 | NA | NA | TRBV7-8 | TGTGCCAGCAGCTTAGATTTATACAATGAGCAGTTCTTC | CASSLDLYNEQFF
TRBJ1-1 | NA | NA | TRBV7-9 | TGTGCCAGCAGCCCCAGTTGGGTCGGGACTGAAGCTTTCTTT | CASSPSWVGTEAFF
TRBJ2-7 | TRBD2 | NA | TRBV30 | TGTGCCTGGACCCTAGCGGGAGGTTTGAGCGAGCAGTACTTC | CAWTLAGGLSEQYF
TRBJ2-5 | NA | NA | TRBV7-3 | TGTGCCAGCAGCTTAACAGGGCCCCAAGAGACCCAGTACTTC | CASSLTGPQETQYF
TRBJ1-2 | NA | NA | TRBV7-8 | TGTGCCAGCAGCTTAGAGGTCGGGGAAGACTATGGCTACACCTTC | CASSLEVGEDYGYTF
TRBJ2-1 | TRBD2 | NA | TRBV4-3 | TGCGCCAGCAGCCAAGAGACTAGCGGGAGTTGGGATGAGCAGTTCTTC | CASSQETSGSWDEQFF
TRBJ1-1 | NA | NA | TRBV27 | TGTGCCAGCAGTTTCAACAGCCGGGGCACTGAAGCTTTCTTT | CASSFNSRGTEAFF
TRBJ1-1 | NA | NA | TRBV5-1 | TGCGCCAGCAGCTTGGCCCGGGACCCCCTCGGGGCTGAAGCTTTCTTT | CASSLARDPLGAEAFF
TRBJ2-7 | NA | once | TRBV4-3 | TGCGCCAGCAGCCAAGCAGTCAGGATGGACTACGAGCAGTACTTC | CASSQAVRMDYEQYF
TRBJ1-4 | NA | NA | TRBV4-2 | TGTGCCAGCAGCCAAGTGCGGGGGCAGGGCTCAACTAATGAAAAACTGTTTTTT | CASSQVRGQGSTNEKLFF
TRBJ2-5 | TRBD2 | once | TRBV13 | TGTGCCAGCAGCTTAGTTAGCGGGGAAGAGACCCAGTACTTC | CASSLVSGEETQYF
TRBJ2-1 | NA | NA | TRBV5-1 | TGCGCCAGCAGCTCGCCTTCTTCCGGGCCGCATGGTGAGCAGTTCTTC | CASSSPSSGPHGEQFF
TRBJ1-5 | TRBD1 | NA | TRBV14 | TGTGCCAGCAGCCAGCTACAGGGGAGGAAGAGCAATCAGCCCCAGCATTTT | CASSQLQGRKSNQPQHF
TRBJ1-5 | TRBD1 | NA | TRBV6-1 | TGTGCCAGCAGTGAAATCGGGACAGGGGCGAATCAGCCCCAGCATTTT | CASSEIGTGANQPQHF
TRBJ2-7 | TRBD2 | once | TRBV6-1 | TGTGCCAGCAGAAACATACTGGGGGGGGGAATCGAGCAGTACTTC | CASRNILGGGIEQYF
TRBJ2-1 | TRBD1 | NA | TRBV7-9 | TGTGCCAGCAGCTATCGCATGGGGGGACAGGGGTCCTACAATGAGCAGTTCTTC | CASSYRMGGQGSYNEQFF
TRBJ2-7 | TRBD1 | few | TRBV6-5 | TGTGCCAGCAGTTCGGACAGGGCCTACGAGCAGTACTTC | CASSSDRAYEQYF
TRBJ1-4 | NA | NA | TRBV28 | TGTGCCAGCAGTTCGGGAGGGGATGAAAAACTGTTTTTT | CASSSGGDEKLFF
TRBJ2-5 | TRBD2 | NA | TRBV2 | TGTGCCAGCACGATTAGCGGGGGGCCGCAAGAGACCCAGTACTTC | CASTISGGPQETQYF
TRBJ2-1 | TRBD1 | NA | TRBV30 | TGTGCCTGGAGTGGATACGCGGGACAGGTTGCATACAATGAGCAGTTCTTC | CAWSGYAGQVAYNEQFF
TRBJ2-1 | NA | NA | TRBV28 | TGTGCCAGCAGTTTCGGGACGGGCTCATACAATGAGCAGTTCTTC | CASSFGTGSYNEQFF
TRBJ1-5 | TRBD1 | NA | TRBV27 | TGTGCCACCCAAAATACAGGGGCCTGGGGTAGCAATCAGCCCCAGCATTTT | CATQNTGAWGSNQPQHF
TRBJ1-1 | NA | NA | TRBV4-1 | TGCGCCAGCAGCCAAGGGCCCCGGGTTGAGTACACTGAAGCTTTCTTT | CASSQGPRVEYTEAFF
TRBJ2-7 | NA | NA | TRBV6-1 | TGTGCCAGCAGTGAAAAAGGGGCCAGTTGGTTGGAGCAGTACTTC | CASSEKGASWLEQYF
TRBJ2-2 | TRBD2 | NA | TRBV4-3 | TGCGCCAGCAGCCCTCTACTAGCGGGAGACCCTAACACCGGGGAGCTGTTTTTT | CASSPLLAGDPNTGELFF
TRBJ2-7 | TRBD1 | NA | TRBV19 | TGTGCCAGTAGTTTTCGGGACAGTACCTACGAGCAGTACTTC | CASSFRDSTYEQYF
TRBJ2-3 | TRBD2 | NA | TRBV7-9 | TGTGCCAGCAGTTTCGAACTAGCGGGGACAGATACGCAGTATTTT | CASSFELAGTDTQYF